These 24 T cell receptor beta chains originate from one sample sequenced in a study of T cell repertoires in cytomegalovirus infection. Via MiXCR, TCRdb re-called the reads, giving one row per CDR3 protein. Here the sample spans 170,000 or so distinct CDR3 sequences, roughly 15% being singletons. Sequenced material: CD8+ T cells from PBMCs. The receptors come from a human donor in good health (CMV status not recorded). Some clones in this sample may be carry-over from other donors' samples.

The V and J genes are TRBV4-3 and TRBJ1-1, with D possibly being TRBD1 (5 bases). Germline V gene lookup returns CDR1 LGHNA and CDR2 YSLEER. With 0 bases removed from V and 1 base from J, the gap between germline ends came to 9 bases. This CDR3 is built from 15 residues. The CDR3 loop is CASSQDLGQNTEAFF. In DNA, the CDR3 is TGCGCCAGCAGCCAAGATCTGGGGCAGAACACTGAAGCTTTCTTT.

In its sample, this clonotype was seen a few times. J is TRBJ2-7 and V is TRBV20-1; D not resolved. Germline CDR1 is DFQATT and CDR2 is SNEGSKA (reference sequence). This CDR3 is 15 amino acids long. Between the trimmed V and J ends, which lost 3 bases and 5 bases, there was a span of 20 bases. The CDR3 protein is CSARIQRTFPHEQYF. The CDR3 DNA follows: TGCAGTGCTAGGATCCAGAGGACCTTTCCCCACGAGCAGTACTTC.

A few counts support this clonotype. This chain joins TRBV5-1 and TRBJ2-3; D gene uncertain. The CDR3 has 13 residues. CDR1 and CDR2 from the germline V gene are SGHRS and YFSETQ. Trimming removed 10 bases from V and 0 bases from J, with 12 bases in between. The CDR3: CAGSLISTDTQYF. DNA for the CDR3: TGCGCCGGATCTCTAATTAGCACAGATACGCAGTATTTT.

This clonotype was detected many times. The rearrangement links TRBV7-8 to TRBJ2-1, with 7 bases that match TRBD1. Germline V gene sequence: CDR1 SGHVS, CDR2 FQNEAQ. The trim removed 5 bases at V and 6 bases at J, leaving 10 bases unmatched. This CDR3 has 15 amino acids. The CDR3 sequence is CASSPRQGFGNEQFF. Written as DNA, the CDR3 is TGTGCCAGCAGCCCGAGACAGGGCTTCGGCAATGAGCAGTTCTTC.

The rearrangement uses TRBV7-2 and TRBJ2-7, with 8 positions matching TRBD1. This CDR3 is built from 16 residues. CDR1 SGHTA and CDR2 FQGNSA come from the germline V gene. J was trimmed by 3 bases and V by 2 bases; bases with no gene match: 9. The CDR3 region has the DNA TGTGCCAGCAGCTTACGGACAGGGTTCAGTAACTACGAGCAGTACTTC. It specifies CASSLRTGFSNYEQYF.

The genes are TRBV7-9 and TRBJ1-5; no reliable D call. Per the germline V gene, CDR1 is SEHNR and CDR2 is FQNEAQ (reference sequence). The CDR3 runs 14 residues. V was pared by 1 base and J by 9 bases, with 13 bases between. The CDR3 is CASSLEGSFWPQHF. The DNA for the CDR3 is TGTGCCAGCAGCTTAGAGGGCAGCTTTTGGCCCCAGCATTTT.

The chain links TRBV7-2 to TRBJ1-2, with D possibly matching TRBD1 (5 bases). CDR3 length equals 20 residues. CDR1 and CDR2 (germline): SGHTA, FQGNSA. The ends were cut back, 0 bases at V and 0 bases at J, with 23 bases in the middle. CDR3 bases: TGTGCCAGCAGCTTAGCCGGCGGGAGGGACCTCGCCTCTTCTAACTATGGCTACACCTTC. This sequence encodes CASSLAGGRDLASSNYGYTF. Filled out from reference TRBV7-2 and TRBJ1-2, the complete variable domain reads GAGVSQSPSNKVTEKGKDVELRCDPISGHTALYWYRQSLGQGLEFLIYFQGNSAPDKSGLPSDRFSAERTGGSVSTLTIQRTQQEDSAVYLCASSLAGGRDLASSNYGYTFGSGTRLTVV.

V gene TRBV13 combines with J gene TRBJ2-1; D may match TRBD1 or TRBD2 (5 bases each). Between the trimmed V and J ends, which lost 2 bases and 15 bases, there was a span of 23 bases. Germline CDR1 reads PRHDT; CDR2 reads FYEKMQ (reference sequence). This CDR3 comprises 15 residues. CDR3: CASSLRMAGTLPRFF. The DNA of the CDR3 is TGTGCCAGCAGCTTAAGGATGGCAGGGACCCTCCCTCGGTTCTTC.

The J gene is TRBJ2-3, the V gene TRBV11-2; TRBD1 is a possible D gene (5 bases). Deletions cut 0 bases from V and 7 bases from J, with 14 bases between. CDR1 and CDR2 from the germline V gene are SGHAT and FQNNGV. The CDR3 sequence is 15 residues long. The CDR3 spells CASSLDLKGVHTQYF. The CDR3 coding sequence is TGTGCCAGCAGCTTAGATCTGAAAGGGGTGCATACGCAGTATTTT.

This clonotype was detected a few times. The chain has TRBV12-3 or TRBV12-4 and TRBJ1-1, with D hard to call. V lost 3 bases and J lost 5, with 10 bases in between. CDR3 size: 13 residues. The CDR3: CASSFPGRTEAFF. The CDR3 DNA reads as TGTGCCAGCAGTTTCCCTGGGAGGACTGAAGCTTTCTTT.

The gene calls are TRBV28 and TRBJ1-1; D call uncertain. The CDR3 consists of 13 residues. Germline V gene lookup returns CDR1 MDHEN and CDR2 SYDVKM. Trimming left V 2 bases short and J 3 bases short, with 7 bases between. This CDR3 reads CASSLRVYTEAFF. CDR3 nucleotides: TGTGCCAGCAGTTTACGGGTCTACACTGAAGCTTTCTTT.

CDR3 amino acids: CASSPGQTNTEAFF. Written as DNA, the CDR3 is TGTGCCAGCAGCCCGGGACAGACGAACACTGAAGCTTTCTTT. The chain is built from TRBV7-6 and TRBJ1-1, with 7 positions matching TRBD1. Trimming removed 5 bases from V and 1 base from J; junction bases left unmatched: 4. The CDR3 contains 14 residues. Germline assignment: CDR1 SGHVS and CDR2 FNYEAQ.

The sample holds a few counts of this clonotype. The chain couples TRBV6-5 to TRBJ1-1; a possible D gene is TRBD1 (5 bases). This CDR3 has 13 residues. The V gene lost 3 bases and the J gene lost 5 bases, with 10 bases spanning the gap. From germline, CDR1 is MNHEY and CDR2 SVGAGI. The CDR3 here is CASSYLQGTEAFF. DNA of the CDR3: TGTGCCAGCAGTTATCTCCAGGGTACTGAAGCTTTCTTT.

The rearrangement uses TRBV4-3 and TRBJ1-2, with D possibly matching TRBD1 (6 bases). The CDR3 covers 13 residues. Germline V gene sequence: CDR1 LGHNA, CDR2 YSLEER. V gave up 4 bases and J gave up 10 bases, with 16 bases separating them. The DNA of the CDR3 is TGCGCCAGCAGCCTCAGGGGCTCGATGGACTACACCTTC. Translating gives CASSLRGSMDYTF.

This clonotype was seen a handful of times. The CDR3 spells CASSIMHQETQYF. The CDR3 coding sequence is TGTGCCAGTAGTATAATGCACCAAGAGACCCAGTACTTC. J is TRBJ2-5 and V is TRBV19, with no clear D. V lost 2 bases and J lost 0, with 4 bases in between. Germline V gene sequence: CDR1 LNHDA, CDR2 SQIVND (reference sequence). The CDR3 length is 13 residues.

In this sample, this clonotype turned up a few times. V gene TRBV7-6 combines with J gene TRBJ1-4; D perhaps matches TRBD1 (5 bases). This CDR3 is built from 13 residues. Trimming left V 6 bases short and J 8 bases short, with 13 bases between. Germline CDR1 SGHVS, CDR2 FNYEAQ. The CDR3 loop reads CASRGQGGEKLFF. The CDR3 DNA reads as TGTGCCAGCAGGGGCCAGGGAGGAGAAAAACTGTTTTTT.

V is TRBV15 and J is TRBJ2-2; a possible D gene is TRBD1 (6 bases). V gave up 0 bases and J gave up 6 bases, with 17 bases separating them. CDR3 length: 17 amino acids. CDR1 is LNHNV and CDR2 is YYDKDF in the germline V gene (reference sequence). The DNA of the CDR3 is TGTGCCACCAGCAGAGAGGGGGCGACATCTGAGGCCGGGGAGCTGTTTTTT. Translating gives CATSREGATSEAGELFF.

The table lists this clonotype with a few counts. The V and J genes are TRBV12-3 or TRBV12-4 and TRBJ1-3; weak D call: TRBD1 (6 bases). Deletions cut 6 bases from V and 9 bases from J, with 24 bases between. CDR3 length equals 16 residues. CDR3 nucleotides: TGTGCCAGCAGACCCCTGCAGGGGTCCTACCGAAGCACCATATATTTT. Its protein is CASRPLQGSYRSTIYF.

V is TRBV6-2 or TRBV6-3 and J is TRBJ2-7; a possible D gene is TRBD1 (6 bases). Looked up from germline, CDR1 is MNHEY and CDR2 is SVGEGT. The CDR3 consists of 14 residues. Trimming took 7 bases from V and 5 from J, leaving 18 bases between them. CDR3 DNA sequence: TGTGCCAGCACCCCCGACAGGACACGGGACGAGCAGTACTTC. It translates to CASTPDRTRDEQYF.

The sample holds a few counts of this clonotype. The CDR3 here is CASSITGTEAFF. CDR3 sequence (DNA): TGTGCCAGCAGTATCACCGGGACCGAAGCTTTCTTT. The J gene is TRBJ1-1, the V gene TRBV7-2; TRBD1 might be the D (5 bases). V was trimmed by 6 bases and J by 8 bases, leaving 13 bases between them. The CDR3 is 12 amino acids. The germline V gene encodes CDR1 SGHTA and CDR2 FQGNSA.

The chain employs TRBV30 and TRBJ2-7, with a possible D match to TRBD2 (5 bases). Germline CDR1 GTSNPN, CDR2 SVGIG (reference sequence). The CDR3 loop spans 14 amino acids. Deletions cut 0 bases from V and 2 bases from J, with 11 bases between. The CDR3 region has the DNA TGTGCCTGGAGTGTAACCTGGGGAGCCTACGAGCAGTACTTC. Its translation: CAWSVTWGAYEQYF.

This clonotype has only a few counts. This chain uses TRBV7-6 with TRBJ1-6; TRBD1 matches at 10 bases. The V gene's germline CDR1 is SGHVS and CDR2 FNYEAQ. The CDR3 is 16 residues long. V shed 4 bases, J shed 9 bases, and the junction held 9 bases outside the gene matches. The CDR3 DNA reads TGTGCCAGCAGCTCGTCCGGGACAGGGGCTGGTTCACCCCTCCACTTT. It specifies CASSSSGTGAGSPLHF.

This chain links TRBV13 with TRBJ1-5; 12 bases are shared with TRBD1. The ends lost 4 bases at V and 7 bases at J; junction bases unmatched: 2. The CDR3 covers 14 residues. CDR1 is PRHDT and CDR2 is FYEKMQ in the germline V gene (reference sequence). The CDR3 here is CASSSGTGGQPQHF. The DNA of the CDR3 is TGTGCCAGCAGCTCCGGGACAGGGGGCCAGCCCCAGCATTTT.

This clonotype occurred a few times. The rearrangement links TRBV7-9 to TRBJ1-1; 7 nucleotides align to TRBD1. CDR1 and CDR2 from the germline V gene are SEHNR and FQNEAQ (reference sequence). This CDR3 has 14 amino acids. V lost 4 bases and J lost 2; bases outside the gene matches: 4. The CDR3: CASSSRDRNTEAFF. In nucleotides, the CDR3 is TGTGCCAGCAGCTCCAGGGACAGAAACACTGAAGCTTTCTTT.